These 5 T cell receptor beta chains share one sample of origin, sequenced in a study of blood T cell repertoires in COVID-19 (dated by TCRdb to 2020 to 2022). The library was obtained by the immunoSEQ multiplex PCR assay. TCRdb retrieved this table from immuneACCESS and kept in-frame rearrangements only. Not all clones are present; in checked studies, unresolved V genes account for under half, and no reason is known for the remainder. The sample data list under 300,000 clones, and about nine tenths of these were observed just once. Of the sample, about 0.94% falls within the top ten clones. Sequenced: peripheral blood. These receptors were obtained from a woman in her thirties or forties who had recovered from COVID-19.

J is TRBJ1-2 and V is TRBV3-1 (or the pseudogene TRBV3-2), with D hard to call. Germline CDR1 LGHDT, CDR2 YNNKEL (reference sequence). This CDR3 region has 13 residues. The V end lost 3 bases, the J end lost 7 bases, and 12 bases lay between the germline ends. CDR3 DNA sequence: TGTGCCAGCAGCCAGACTGGGGAGGGTGGCTACACCTTC. Protein: CASSQTGEGGYTF.

This clone was seen only a few times. At the DNA level, this CDR3 is encoded by other sequences in the same sample as well. The chain recombines TRBV30 with TRBJ2-3; 14 bases match TRBD2. V was pared by 3 bases and J by 3 bases, with 2 bases of the junction left unmatched. CDR1 and CDR2 (germline): GTSNPN, SVGIG (reference sequence). The CDR3 is made up of 15 amino acids. This chain's CDR3 is CAWRGTSGSTDTQYF. The CDR3 DNA reads TGTGCCTGGAGGGGGACTAGCGGGAGTACAGATACGCAGTATTTT.

This clone was recorded once. The chain employs TRBV28 and TRBJ1-2, with 9 bases lining up with TRBD1. The V gene's germline CDR1 is MDHEN and CDR2 SYDVKM. The CDR3 extends over 14 amino acids. With V trimmed by 3 bases and J by 4 bases, 3 bases remained unmatched. CDR3 amino acids: CASSLTDRGYGYTF. CDR3 DNA: TGTGCCAGCAGTTTGACGGACAGGGGCTATGGCTACACCTTC.

This clone has a single count. The V and J genes are TRBV24-1 and TRBJ2-1, with 8 bases that match TRBD2. This CDR3 has 16 residues. Germline assignment: CDR1 KGHDR and CDR2 SFDVKD. The J segment lost 0 bases and the V segment lost 9 bases, leaving 9 bases of the junction unmatched. The CDR3 nucleotides are TGTGCCACCGCCTCCTTAGCGGGGAGCTCCTACAATGAGCAGTTCTTC. Translating it yields CATASLAGSSYNEQFF.

The chain carries TRBV3-1 (or the pseudogene TRBV3-2) and TRBJ2-3; 12 bases agree with TRBD2. Germline V gives CDR1 LGHDT, CDR2 YNNKEL (reference sequence). Trimming took 1 base from V and 4 from J; bases not matched to a gene: 6. The CDR3 sequence is 17 residues long. CDR3 protein: CASSQVLAGGPPDTQYF. DNA of the CDR3: TGTGCCAGCAGCCAAGTGCTAGCGGGAGGGCCCCCAGATACGCAGTATTTT.